The 20 T cell receptor beta chains given below trace back to one sample, sequenced in a study of T cells in Graves' hyperthyroidism and ophthalmopathy. Amplified TCR beta CDR3 regions came from RNA transcripts. A first-round RT-PCR of the TCR CDR3 used the HTBI primer set. TCRdb re-analysed the multiplex PCR reads in MiXCR, keeping a single row per CDR3 protein. The sample shows hundreds of thousands of distinct CDR3 sequences, approximately 15% of them seen only once. Specimen: blood. All receptors derive from a woman between 18 and 30 years old with Graves' hyperthyroidism.

V usage is TRBV19 and J usage is TRBJ2-7; 9 bases map to TRBD1. Germline V lookup: CDR1 LNHDA, CDR2 SQIVND (reference sequence). CDR3 length: 15 amino acids. With V trimmed by 1 base and J by 3 bases, 4 bases remained unmatched. CDR3 sequence: CASSIAQGQGYEQYF. The CDR3 bases are TGTGCCAGTAGTATAGCCCAGGGACAGGGCTACGAGCAGTACTTC.

Points on this clonotype: A much larger clone lies a single base off, so this may be a read error. The V gene is TRBV12-3 or TRBV12-4, the J gene TRBJ2-2; D gene unclear. Trimming removed 6 bases at V and 1 base at J, with 3 bases between. The CDR3 totals 12 residues. The DNA of the CDR3 is TGTGCCAGCAGGATGAACACCGGGGAGCTGTTTTTT. Translated, it gives CASRMNTGELFF.

This clonotype was detected a few times. The rearrangement uses TRBV5-6 and TRBJ2-1, with D possibly called TRBD1 or TRBD2 (5 bases each). There are 18 residues in the CDR3. V was pared by 0 bases and J by 7 bases, with 23 bases between. The germline V gene has CDR1 SGHDT and CDR2 YYEEEE. This chain's CDR3 is CASSLGGNFNGRYNEQFF. The CDR3, as DNA: TGTGCCAGCAGCTTGGGGGGGAACTTCAATGGGAGATATAATGAGCAGTTCTTC.

This clonotype was seen at least ten times. The V gene is TRBV6-2 or TRBV6-3, the J gene TRBJ2-5; 8 positions match TRBD2. Losses at the gene ends were 0 bases for V and 5 bases for J; bases not matched to a gene: 14. The CDR3 is 18 amino acids. CDR1 is MNHEY and CDR2 is SVGEGT in the germline V gene. The CDR3 loop is CASSYSGTRTFGVETQYF. CDR3 coding DNA: TGTGCCAGCAGTTACTCGGGGACTAGGACATTTGGGGTGGAGACCCAGTACTTC.

The sample holds many counts of this clonotype. V is TRBV4-1 and J is TRBJ2-3; the match to TRBD2 covers 12 bases. The CDR3 has 15 residues. V was pared by 2 bases and J by 8 bases, with 5 bases of the junction left unmatched. Germline V CDR1 and CDR2: MGHRA, YSYEKL. The CDR3, as DNA: TGCGCCAGCAGCCAACTCGGACTAGCGGGATCTACGCAGTATTTT. It encodes CASSQLGLAGSTQYF.

In its sample, this clonotype was seen a few times. This rearrangement joins TRBV6-1 to TRBJ2-5; 12 bases map to TRBD2. CDR3 length: 19 amino acids. The germline CDR1 and CDR2 sequences are MNHNS and SASEGT. Losses at the gene ends were 6 bases for V and 4 bases for J; bases not matched to a gene: 18. The CDR3 region is CASSPRGGLAGGMGETQYF. As DNA, the CDR3 is TGTGCCAGCAGCCCCCGCGGCGGGCTAGCGGGAGGGATGGGAGAGACCCAGTACTTC.

This clonotype occurred a few times. The chain is built from TRBV6-2 or TRBV6-3 and TRBJ2-7, with D possibly being TRBD1 (5 bases). Germline CDR1 MNHEY, CDR2 SVGEGT. The CDR3 length is 14 residues. V lost 2 bases and J lost 6, with 14 bases in between. The CDR3 loop is CASSYRAGITEQYF. The DNA for the CDR3 is TGTGCCAGCAGTTACAGGGCAGGGATTACCGAGCAGTACTTC.

This clonotype was picked up a small number of times. The chain has TRBV19 and TRBJ2-1; D is unclear. Germline V gives CDR1 LNHDA, CDR2 SQIVND (reference sequence). The ends were cut back, 3 bases at V and 6 bases at J, with 9 bases in the middle. The CDR3 totals 13 residues. The CDR3 bases are TGTGCCAGTAGTATTCGGACCATCAATGAGCAGTTCTTC. The encoded protein is CASSIRTINEQFF.

This clonotype was seen repeatedly, ten times or more. The rearrangement joins TRBV29-1 to TRBJ2-7; D not resolved. V lost 4 bases and J lost 3, with 10 bases in between. Germline V gene lookup returns CDR1 SQVTM and CDR2 ANQGSEA. This CDR3 region has 12 residues. The CDR3 reads CSVAYTNYEQYF. The CDR3 DNA follows: TGCAGCGTTGCTTACACGAACTACGAGCAGTACTTC.

This clonotype was detected a few times. J is TRBJ1-5 and V is TRBV6-1; 9 nucleotides agree with TRBD1. The CDR3 consists of 18 residues. Losses at the gene ends were 7 bases for V and 4 bases for J; bases not matched to a gene: 17. Germline V gene sequence: CDR1 MNHNS, CDR2 SASEGT. The CDR3 sequence is CASIPYPPGQGQNQPQHF. The CDR3, as DNA: TGTGCCAGCATCCCCTATCCCCCTGGACAGGGGCAGAATCAGCCCCAGCATTTT.

In its sample, this clonotype was seen a few times. V and J are TRBV11-2 and TRBJ1-1, with no clear D. V lost 7 bases and J lost 0, with 12 bases in between. The CDR3 length is 14 residues. The V gene's germline CDR1 is SGHAT and CDR2 FQNNGV. The DNA for the CDR3 is TGTGCCAGCACCCAAAACAGTGTGAACACTGAAGCTTTCTTT. The encoded protein is CASTQNSVNTEAFF.

This clonotype has a count of ten or more. The chain recombines TRBV5-1 with TRBJ1-4, with D perhaps matching TRBD1 (6 bases). CDR3 size: 15 residues. The ends were cut back, 0 bases at V and 10 bases at J, with 16 bases in the middle. CDR1 is SGHRS and CDR2 is YFSETQ in the germline V gene. CDR3 protein: CASSLDRVQVGKLFF. The DNA for the CDR3 is TGCGCCAGCAGCTTGGACAGGGTCCAGGTGGGAAAACTGTTTTTT. Using reference TRBV5-1 and TRBJ1-4 for the parts outside the CDR3, the full variable domain is KAGVTQTPRYLIKTRGQQVTLSCSPISGHRSVSWYQQTPGQGLQFLFEYFSETQRNKGNFPGRFSGRQFSNSRSEMNVSTLELGDSALYLCASSLDRVQVGKLFFGSGTQLSVL.

This chain uses TRBV29-1 with TRBJ2-7; TRBD1 matches at 7 bases. From germline, CDR1 is SQVTM and CDR2 ANQGSEA. This CDR3 has 14 residues. The V gene end was trimmed by 4 bases and the J gene end by 3 bases; junction bases not matched to a gene: 9. As DNA, the CDR3 is TGCAGCGTTGCCGAAGGGACAGCGAACTACGAGCAGTACTTC. It translates to CSVAEGTANYEQYF.

The rearrangement joins TRBV6-5 to TRBJ1-2; 10 bases match TRBD1. The ends lost 0 bases at V and 8 bases at J; junction bases unmatched: 9. CDR3 size: 16 residues. Germline V gene lookup returns CDR1 MNHEY and CDR2 SVGAGI. CDR3 loop: CASSYSAETGGGGYTF. The CDR3 DNA follows: TGTGCCAGCAGTTACTCGGCGGAGACAGGGGGCGGGGGCTACACCTTC.

The table lists this clonotype with many counts. This chain uses TRBV20-1 with TRBJ1-4; D not certain. Germline-derived CDR1 and CDR2 are DFQATT and SNEGSKA (reference sequence). The CDR3 totals 13 residues. V was clipped by 6 bases and J by 3 bases, with 11 bases between them. As DNA, the CDR3 is TGCAGTGCGGGTGAGGCAGCTAATGAAAAACTGTTTTTT. Translating it yields CSAGEAANEKLFF.

This clonotype was seen many times. The chain links TRBV30 to TRBJ2-4, with 7 bases that match TRBD2. CDR3 size: 13 residues. Germline V gene sequence: CDR1 GTSNPN, CDR2 SVGIG (reference sequence). V gave up 2 bases and J gave up 10 bases; unmatched junction bases: 8. The DNA of the CDR3 is TGTGCCTGGAGTCCCTCGGGGGGAGGAATTCAGTACTTC. Amino acid sequence: CAWSPSGGGIQYF.

In its sample, this clonotype was seen many times. The gene calls are TRBV25-1 and TRBJ2-7, with a tentative D call TRBD2 (6 bases). Germline V gene data show CDR1 as MGHDK and CDR2 as SYGVNS. V was trimmed by 4 bases and J by 2 bases, leaving 21 bases between them. This CDR3 region has 17 residues. DNA for the CDR3: TGTGCCAGCAGTGCTACGATGGGGGGACGAATACCCTACGAGCAGTACTTC. It codes for CASSATMGGRIPYEQYF.

This clonotype appeared many times. The chain is built from TRBV18 and TRBJ2-5, with D unresolved. Germline loops: CDR1 KGHSH, CDR2 LQKENI. Trimming took 1 base from V and 2 from J, leaving 8 bases between them. CDR3 length: 14 amino acids. The CDR3, as DNA: TGTGCCAGCTCACCACAAAACGGGCAAGAGACCCAGTACTTC. It encodes CASSPQNGQETQYF.

The rearrangement uses TRBV11-2 and TRBJ2-3; no clear D. Germline-derived CDR1 and CDR2 are SGHAT and FQNNGV. V was trimmed by 7 bases and J by 2 bases, leaving 16 bases between them. The CDR3 is 15 amino acids. The CDR3 coding sequence is TGTGCCAGCACCTACCAACAAGTTTCCACAGATACGCAGTATTTT. It codes for CASTYQQVSTDTQYF.

This clonotype was found many times. CDR3 bases: TGTGCCAGCAGCTTAGAGCGGGCAGGGGGCAAAGAGACCCAGTACTTC. Translated, it gives CASSLERAGGKETQYF. The chain uses TRBV7-9 and TRBJ2-5; TRBD1 matches at 8 bases. V shed 1 base and J 3 bases; nucleotides not matched to a gene: 7. CDR3 length: 16 residues. The germline gives CDR1 SEHNR, CDR2 FQNEAQ (reference sequence). The entire variable domain, with the rest obtained from reference TRBV7-9 and TRBJ2-5, is as follows: DTGVSQNPRHKITKRGQNVTFRCDPISEHNRLYWYRQTLGQGPEFLTYFQNEAQLEKSRLLSDRFSAERPKGSFSTLEIQRTEQGDSAMYLCASSLERAGGKETQYFGPGTRLLVL.